Listed below are T cell receptor beta chains from one sample, sequenced in a study of T cells after yellow fever vaccination. TCRdb itself ran the 5' RACE reads through MiXCR, one entry per CDR3 protein. The sample lists approximately 300,000 distinct CDR3 sequences, around 6.8% seen once, with about 18% in the top ten. This sample comprised PBMCs, obtained around 45 days after the first yellow fever vaccination. These receptors all come from a man between 18 and 29 years old who received the YFV17D yellow fever vaccine. Both conserved end residues are part of each CDR3. Each record gives: D gene, clone size, V gene, J gene, CDR3 protein, CDR3 DNA. The D gene is left open where the match is weak. A row's size may be missing; if present it is once, few, many or a size class.

-	-	TRBV7-9	TRBJ2-7	CASSYRDTYEQYF	TGTGCCAGCAGCTACCGGGACACATACGAGCAGTACTTC
TRBD1	-	TRBV5-1	TRBJ2-7	CASSTPGTAYEQYF	TGCGCCAGCAGCACCCCCGGGACAGCCTACGAGCAGTACTTC
-	few	TRBV6-5	TRBJ2-1	CASSSPRGNEQFF	TGTGCCAGCAGTTCCCCCAGAGGGAATGAGCAGTTCTTC
-	-	TRBV10-3	TRBJ1-2	CAISVGTLYGYTF	TGTGCCATCAGTGTGGGGACACTCTATGGCTACACCTTC
TRBD2	-	TRBV5-4	TRBJ2-5	CASSLVAGGGETQYF	TGTGCCAGCAGCTTGGTAGCGGGGGGAGGAGAGACCCAGTACTTC
-	-	TRBV9	TRBJ2-1	CASSVSSDSYNEQFF	TGTGCCAGCAGCGTATCCTCCGACTCCTACAATGAGCAGTTCTTC
-	few	TRBV25-1	TRBJ1-5	CASSEHGWGGDQPQHF	TGTGCCAGCAGTGAACATGGATGGGGGGGCGACCAGCCCCAGCATTTT
-	many	TRBV5-1	TRBJ2-3	CASSLGTPADTQYF	TGCGCCAGCAGCTTGGGCACCCCCGCAGATACGCAGTATTTT
-	many	TRBV12-3/TRBV12-4	TRBJ2-1	CASSFRPSSYNEQFF	TGTGCCAGCAGTTTCCGGCCCAGCTCCTACAATGAGCAGTTCTTC
-	few	TRBV4-2	TRBJ2-3	CASSLDGAPGTDTQYF	TGCGCCAGCAGCCTGGACGGGGCCCCTGGCACAGATACGCAGTATTTT
-	-	TRBV7-6	TRBJ1-1	CASSSQAGNTEAFF	TGTGCCAGCAGCTCACAGGCGGGGAACACTGAAGCTTTCTTT